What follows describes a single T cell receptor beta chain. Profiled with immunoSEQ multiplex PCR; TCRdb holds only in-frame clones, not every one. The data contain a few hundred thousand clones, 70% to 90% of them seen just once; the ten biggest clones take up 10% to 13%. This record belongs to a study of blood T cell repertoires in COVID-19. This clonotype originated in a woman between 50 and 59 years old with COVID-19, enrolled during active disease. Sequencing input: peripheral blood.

In nucleotides, the CDR3 is TGTGCCAGCGGCCCTACAGGGTCTGGGCCAGATACGCAGTATTTT. Translating it yields CASGPTGSGPDTQYF. This rearrangement joins TRBV2 to TRBJ2-3; D possibly corresponds to TRBD1 (6 bases). Trimming left V 8 bases short and J 4 bases short, with 19 bases between. This CDR3 region has 15 residues. The V gene's germline CDR1 is SNHLY and CDR2 FYNNEI.